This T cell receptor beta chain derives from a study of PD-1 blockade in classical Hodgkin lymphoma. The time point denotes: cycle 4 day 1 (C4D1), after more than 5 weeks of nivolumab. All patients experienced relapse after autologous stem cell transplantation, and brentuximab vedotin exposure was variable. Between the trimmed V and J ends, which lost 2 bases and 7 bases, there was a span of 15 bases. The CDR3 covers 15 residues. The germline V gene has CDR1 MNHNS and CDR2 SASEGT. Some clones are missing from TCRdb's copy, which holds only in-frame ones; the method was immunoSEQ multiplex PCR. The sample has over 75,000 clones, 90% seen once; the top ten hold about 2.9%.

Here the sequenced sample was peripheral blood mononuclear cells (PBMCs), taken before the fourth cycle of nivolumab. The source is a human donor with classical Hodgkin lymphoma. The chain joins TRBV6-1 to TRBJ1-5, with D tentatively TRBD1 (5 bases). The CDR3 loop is CASSEFGGEWQPQHF. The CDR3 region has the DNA TGTGCCAGCAGTGAATTCGGAGGGGAGTGGCAGCCCCAGCATTTT.